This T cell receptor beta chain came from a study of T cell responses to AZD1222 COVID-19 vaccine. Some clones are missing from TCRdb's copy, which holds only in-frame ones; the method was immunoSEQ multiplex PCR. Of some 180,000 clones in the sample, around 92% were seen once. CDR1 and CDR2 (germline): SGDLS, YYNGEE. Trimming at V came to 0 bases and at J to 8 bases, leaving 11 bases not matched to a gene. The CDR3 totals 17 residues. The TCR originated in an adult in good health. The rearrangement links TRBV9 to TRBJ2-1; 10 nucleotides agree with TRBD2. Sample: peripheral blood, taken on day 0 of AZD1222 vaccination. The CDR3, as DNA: TGTGCCAGCAGCGTAGGAAGGCTAGCGGGAGTGGTAGATGAGCAGTTCTTC. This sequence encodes CASSVGRLAGVVDEQFF.